A selection of T cell receptor beta chains follows, all from one sample in a study of a mutant IDH1 vaccine in newly diagnosed glioma. The data were produced by immunoSEQ multiplex PCR, yet TCRdb's version contains in-frame clones alone and is incomplete. The profile shows 45,000 to 55,000 clones, roughly 89% of them singletons. Sequences were derived from PBMCs, sampled from a glioma patient treated with radiotherapy, temozolomide or both. These receptors were collected from a man aged 35 to 55 with glioma. The CDR3 runs from the conserved cysteine through the conserved F or W. The D gene is left open where the match is weak. Clone size is not always given. Where it is, it says once, few, many or a class for expanded clones.

v_gene: TRBV19; abundance: -; j_gene: TRBJ1-1; d_gene: -; CDR3aa: CASSIRGPNTEAFF; CDR3nt: TGTGCCAGTAGTATTCGGGGCCCGAACACTGAAGCTTTCTTT
v_gene: TRBV6-5; abundance: -; j_gene: TRBJ1-3; d_gene: TRBD1; CDR3aa: CASFDRGRGNTIYF; CDR3nt: TGTGCCAGCTTCGACAGGGGAAGAGGAAACACCATATATTTT
v_gene: TRBV11-2; abundance: -; j_gene: TRBJ2-7; d_gene: TRBD1; CDR3aa: CASRPTGTGVYEQYF; CDR3nt: TGTGCCAGCAGGCCTACCGGGACAGGGGTTTACGAGCAGTACTTC
v_gene: TRBV10-1; abundance: -; j_gene: TRBJ2-7; d_gene: TRBD1; CDR3aa: CASVKGAKQYF; CDR3nt: TGCGCCAGCGTCAAGGGGGCAAAGCAGTACTTC
v_gene: TRBV7-2; abundance: -; j_gene: TRBJ2-7; d_gene: TRBD1; CDR3aa: CASSPRTGGSYEQYF; CDR3nt: TGTGCCAGCAGCCCCAGGACAGGGGGAAGTTACGAGCAGTACTTC
v_gene: TRBV9; abundance: -; j_gene: TRBJ2-7; d_gene: TRBD2; CDR3aa: CASSSQPSGIPYEQYF; CDR3nt: TGTGCCAGCAGCTCACAACCTAGCGGGATTCCCTACGAGCAGTACTTC
v_gene: TRBV5-1; abundance: -; j_gene: TRBJ2-3; d_gene: -; CDR3aa: CASSLDYLTDTQYF; CDR3nt: TGCGCCAGCAGCTTGGACTATCTCACAGATACGCAGTATTTT
v_gene: TRBV19; abundance: -; j_gene: TRBJ2-5; d_gene: TRBD1; CDR3aa: CASRSGTGGEGETQYF; CDR3nt: TGTGCCAGTAGGTCCGGGACAGGGGGCGAGGGAGAGACCCAGTACTTC
v_gene: TRBV9; abundance: -; j_gene: TRBJ2-5; d_gene: TRBD2; CDR3aa: CASSVGGLAGGRQETQYF; CDR3nt: TGTGCCAGCAGCGTAGGAGGACTAGCGGGAGGGAGGCAAGAGACCCAGTACTTC
v_gene: TRBV5-1; abundance: once; j_gene: TRBJ2-7; d_gene: -; CDR3aa: CASSPGYEQYF; CDR3nt: TGCGCCAGCAGCCCGGGCTACGAGCAGTACTTC
v_gene: TRBV5-1; abundance: once; j_gene: TRBJ1-4; d_gene: -; CDR3aa: CASRGTGGEKLFF; CDR3nt: TGCGCCAGCAGGGGCACGGGAGGGGAAAAACTGTTTTTT
v_gene: TRBV7-8; abundance: -; j_gene: TRBJ2-5; d_gene: -; CDR3aa: CASRSVSETQYF; CDR3nt: TGTGCCAGCAGGTCCGTGAGCGAGACCCAGTACTTC
v_gene: TRBV5-5; abundance: -; j_gene: TRBJ1-5; d_gene: -; CDR3aa: CASSFAGANQPQHF; CDR3nt: TGTGCCAGCAGCTTCGCCGGGGCTAATCAGCCCCAGCATTTT
v_gene: TRBV2; abundance: once; j_gene: TRBJ1-2; d_gene: TRBD1; CDR3aa: CASSRDRDYGYTF; CDR3nt: TGTGCCAGCAGTCGGGACAGGGACTATGGCTACACCTTC
v_gene: TRBV11-2; abundance: -; j_gene: TRBJ2-2; d_gene: TRBD2; CDR3aa: CASSFRAGVGGELFF; CDR3nt: TGTGCCAGCAGCTTTCGAGCGGGAGTGGGCGGGGAGCTGTTTTTT
v_gene: TRBV7-2; abundance: -; j_gene: TRBJ1-5; d_gene: -; CDR3aa: CASSPRQGNQPQHF; CDR3nt: TGTGCCAGCAGCCCCAGACAGGGCAATCAGCCCCAGCATTTT
v_gene: TRBV6-1; abundance: once; j_gene: TRBJ2-5; d_gene: TRBD2; CDR3aa: CASSGRGLAGHQETQYF; CDR3nt: TGTGCCAGCAGTGGGAGGGGACTAGCGGGGCACCAAGAGACCCAGTACTTC
v_gene: TRBV11-1; abundance: -; j_gene: TRBJ2-3; d_gene: -; CDR3aa: CASSRRGTDTQYF; CDR3nt: TGTGCCAGCAGCCGACGTGGCACAGATACGCAGTATTTT
v_gene: TRBV2; abundance: -; j_gene: TRBJ2-3; d_gene: -; CDR3aa: CASSALRSDTQYF; CDR3nt: TGTGCCAGCAGTGCCCTTAGGTCTGATACGCAGTATTTT
v_gene: TRBV12-5; abundance: -; j_gene: TRBJ1-5; d_gene: -; CDR3aa: CASGPGAGSNQPQHF; CDR3nt: TGTGCTAGTGGCCCTGGCGCGGGGAGCAATCAGCCCCAGCATTTT
v_gene: TRBV7-9; abundance: -; j_gene: TRBJ2-3; d_gene: TRBD1; CDR3aa: CASSYGTGGSTDTQYF; CDR3nt: TGTGCCAGCAGCTACGGAACAGGGGGGTCCACAGATACGCAGTATTTT
v_gene: TRBV18; abundance: -; j_gene: TRBJ2-7; d_gene: -; CDR3aa: CASSRGNSYEQYF; CDR3nt: TGTGCCAGCTCACGCGGGAACTCCTACGAGCAGTACTTC
v_gene: TRBV9; abundance: -; j_gene: TRBJ2-7; d_gene: TRBD2; CDR3aa: CASWAHWQRECYEQYF; CDR3nt: TGTGCCAGTTGGGCCCATTGGCAGCGGGAGTGTTACGAGCAGTACTTC
v_gene: TRBV7-9; abundance: -; j_gene: TRBJ2-2; d_gene: TRBD2; CDR3aa: CASSFTSGMRTGELFF; CDR3nt: TGTGCCAGCAGCTTTACTAGCGGGATGCGCACCGGGGAGCTGTTTTTT
v_gene: TRBV6-6; abundance: -; j_gene: TRBJ2-7; d_gene: -; CDR3aa: CASSYKGDLTEQYF; CDR3nt: TGTGCCAGCAGTTACAAGGGGGACCTGACAGAGCAGTACTTC
v_gene: TRBV4-1; abundance: -; j_gene: TRBJ1-1; d_gene: -; CDR3aa: CASSQRRNTEAFF; CDR3nt: TGCGCCAGCAGCCAAAGGCGGAACACTGAAGCTTTCTTT
v_gene: TRBV6-1; abundance: -; j_gene: TRBJ2-7; d_gene: -; CDR3aa: CAGKPGLSSYEQYF; CDR3nt: TGTGCCGGTAAGCCGGGACTGAGCTCCTACGAGCAGTACTTC
v_gene: TRBV6-6; abundance: -; j_gene: TRBJ2-7; d_gene: TRBD2; CDR3aa: CASRPTSGRYEQYF; CDR3nt: TGTGCCAGCAGGCCGACTAGCGGGAGATACGAGCAGTACTTC
v_gene: TRBV7-2; abundance: -; j_gene: TRBJ2-7; d_gene: -; CDR3aa: CASSVYGAYEQYF; CDR3nt: TGTGCCAGCAGCGTTTACGGGGCCTACGAGCAGTACTTC
v_gene: TRBV7-2; abundance: -; j_gene: TRBJ2-3; d_gene: TRBD2; CDR3aa: CASSLLGGEAVTNTDTQYF; CDR3nt: TGTGCCAGCAGCTTATTGGGGGGGGAGGCGGTTACAAACACAGATACGCAGTATTTT
v_gene: TRBV4-1; abundance: -; j_gene: TRBJ2-2; d_gene: -; CDR3aa: CASSPQENTGELFF; CDR3nt: TGCGCCAGCAGCCCTCAGGAAAACACCGGGGAGCTGTTTTTT
v_gene: TRBV4-3; abundance: -; j_gene: TRBJ2-7; d_gene: TRBD2; CDR3aa: CASSQGSSGTYEQYF; CDR3nt: TGCGCCAGCAGCCAAGGCTCTAGCGGGACCTACGAGCAGTACTTC
v_gene: TRBV11-2; abundance: -; j_gene: TRBJ2-5; d_gene: -; CDR3aa: CASSPRGTRFVETQYF; CDR3nt: TGTGCCAGCAGCCCAAGGGGCACGAGGTTCGTGGAGACCCAGTACTTC
v_gene: TRBV25-1; abundance: -; j_gene: TRBJ2-2; d_gene: TRBD2; CDR3aa: CASSPWGGDTGELFF; CDR3nt: TGTGCCAGCAGTCCCTGGGGGGGAGACACCGGGGAGCTGTTTTTT
v_gene: TRBV25-1; abundance: -; j_gene: TRBJ2-1; d_gene: -; CDR3aa: CASSETQGRENHNEQFF; CDR3nt: TGTGCCAGCAGTGAAACACAGGGGCGGGAGAACCACAATGAGCAGTTCTTC